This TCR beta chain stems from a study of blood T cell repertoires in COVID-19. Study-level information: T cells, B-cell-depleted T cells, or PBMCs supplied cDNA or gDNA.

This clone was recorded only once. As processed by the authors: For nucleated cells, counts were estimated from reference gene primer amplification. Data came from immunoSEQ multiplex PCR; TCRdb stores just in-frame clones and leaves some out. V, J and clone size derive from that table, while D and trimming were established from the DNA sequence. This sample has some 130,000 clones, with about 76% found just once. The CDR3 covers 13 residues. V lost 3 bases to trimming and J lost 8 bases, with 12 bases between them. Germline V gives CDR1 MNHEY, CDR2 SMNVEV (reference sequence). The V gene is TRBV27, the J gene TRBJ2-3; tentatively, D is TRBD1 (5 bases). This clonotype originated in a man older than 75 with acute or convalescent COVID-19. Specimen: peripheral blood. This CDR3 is CASSFLRVATQYF. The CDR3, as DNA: TGTGCCAGCAGTTTCCTCAGGGTTGCTACGCAGTATTTT.